The 25 T cell receptor beta chains given below trace back to one sample, sequenced in a study of cytomegalovirus exposure and HLA in healthy donors. TCRdb's table, derived via immunoSEQ multiplex PCR, lists solely in-frame clones and lacks some. Of a few hundred thousand clones listed, approximately 91% are singletons. The sequenced material came from PBMCs. Every receptor here comes from a man in his thirties or forties in good health and CMV-seronegative.

The DNA of the CDR3 is TGTGCCAGCAGCTCTAGCGATTCCTACAATGAGCAGTTCTTC. Encoded protein: CASSSSDSYNEQFF. The chain employs TRBV5-8 and TRBJ2-1, with D tentatively TRBD2 (6 bases). CDR1 is SGHTS, CDR2 YDEGEE, per germline. V shed 3 bases and J shed 1 base, with 8 bases lying between them. This CDR3 region has 14 residues. The variable domain in full, with the rest retrieved from reference TRBV5-8 and TRBJ2-1, is EAGVTQSPTHLIKTRGQQATLRCSPISGHTSVYWYQQALGLGLQFLLWYDEGEERNRGNFPPRFSGRQFPNYSSELNVNALELEDSALYLCASSSSDSYNEQFFGPGTRLTVL.

The J gene is TRBJ1-5, the V gene TRBV5-4, with a possible D match to TRBD1 (5 bases). V gave up 2 bases and J gave up 0 bases, with 24 bases separating them. Germline V gives CDR1 SGHNT, CDR2 YYREEE (reference sequence). This CDR3 has 20 residues. The CDR3 here is CASSLAYRFALIYSNQPQHF. The CDR3 DNA is TGTGCCAGCAGCTTAGCATACAGGTTCGCATTAATTTATAGCAATCAGCCCCAGCATTTT.

The genes are TRBV28 and TRBJ1-2; a possible D gene is TRBD1 (6 bases). The V and J ends lost 6 bases and 5 bases respectively, with 13 bases between them. There are 13 residues in the CDR3. The germline CDR1 and CDR2 sequences are MDHEN and SYDVKM. The DNA of the CDR3 is TGTGCCAGCAGACAGGGTGGAAGATATGGCTACACCTTC. Protein sequence: CASRQGGRYGYTF.

The chain has TRBV11-2 and TRBJ2-3; 9 positions agree with TRBD2. Looked up from germline, CDR1 is SGHAT and CDR2 is FQNNGV. The ends lost 1 base at V and 4 bases at J; junction bases unmatched: 6. There are 16 residues in the CDR3. In DNA form, the CDR3 reads TGTGCCAGCAGCTTAGGATGGCTAGCGGGGTCAGATACGCAGTATTTT. Protein: CASSLGWLAGSDTQYF.

The chain uses TRBV6-1 and TRBJ2-7; 7 bases match TRBD1. V shed 6 bases, J shed 1 base, and the junction held 3 bases outside the gene matches. Germline lookup yields CDR1 MNHNS and CDR2 SASEGT. CDR3 size: 13 residues. This CDR3 is CASSVDRSYEQYF. The CDR3 DNA follows: TGTGCCAGCAGCGTGGACAGGTCCTACGAGCAGTACTTC.

V gene TRBV27 combines with J gene TRBJ2-1, with TRBD1 matching 7 bases. From germline, CDR1 is MNHEY and CDR2 SMNVEV (reference sequence). Trimming at V came to 5 bases and at J to 0 bases, leaving 7 bases not matched to a gene. The CDR3 runs to 16 residues. The CDR3 nucleotides read TGTGCCAGCAGTAGACCGGGACAGAACTCCTACAATGAGCAGTTCTTC. This sequence encodes CASSRPGQNSYNEQFF.

V is TRBV7-2 and J is TRBJ1-1; 7 bases agree with TRBD1. The CDR3 length is 15 residues. CDR1 SGHTA and CDR2 FQGNSA come from the germline V gene. Losses at the gene ends were 6 bases for V and 3 bases for J; bases not matched to a gene: 10. CDR3 in amino acids: CASSLTAGQYTEAFF. As DNA, the CDR3 is TGTGCCAGCAGTCTCACTGCGGGACAGTACACTGAAGCTTTCTTT.

The chain recombines TRBV4-2 with TRBJ2-3; 12 bases match TRBD2. The CDR3 spans 17 residues. Trimming took 0 bases from V and 5 from J; bases not matched to a gene: 6. Germline-derived CDR1 and CDR2 are LGHNA and YNFKEQ. The CDR3 coding sequence is TGTGCCAGCAGCCAAGAATGGCTAGCGGGGGGGGTAGATACGCAGTATTTT. It yields the protein CASSQEWLAGGVDTQYF.

The chain employs TRBV6-1 and TRBJ1-2; possible D gene TRBD1, 5 bases. CDR1 is MNHNS and CDR2 is SASEGT in the germline V gene. V lost 11 bases to trimming and J lost 7 bases, with 11 bases between them. This CDR3 comprises 10 residues. As DNA, the CDR3 is TGTGCCGGGGGGATTCGTGGCTACACCTTC. Residues: CAGGIRGYTF.

The genes are TRBV12-5 and TRBJ2-2, with unresolved D. Trimming stripped 2 bases from V and 1 base from J, with 5 bases between. This CDR3 spans 14 amino acids. CDR1 is LGHNT and CDR2 is FRNRAP in the germline V gene. The CDR3 bases are TGTGCTAGTGGTTTGACATTGAACACCGGGGAGCTGTTTTTT. Protein: CASGLTLNTGELFF.

This sequence joins TRBV7-9 and TRBJ1-1; the D is unclear. The CDR3 totals 15 residues. Germline values: CDR1 SEHNR, CDR2 FQNEAQ (reference sequence). V lost 4 bases, J lost 1 base, and 13 bases lay in between. As DNA, the CDR3 is TGTGCCAGCAGCTACCCAGACATGGAGAACACTGAAGCTTTCTTT. Its translation: CASSYPDMENTEAFF. The entire variable domain, with the rest obtained from reference TRBV7-9 and TRBJ1-1, is as follows: DTGVSQNPRHKITKRGQNVTFRCDPISEHNRLYWYRQTLGQGPEFLTYFQNEAQLEKSRLLSDRFSAERPKGSFSTLEIQRTEQGDSAMYLCASSYPDMENTEAFFGQGTRLTVV.

The J gene is TRBJ1-2, the V gene TRBV4-3; D remains ambiguous. The CDR3 totals 17 residues. Per germline, CDR1 LGHNA and CDR2 YSLEER. Trimming removed 1 base from V and 0 bases from J, with 15 bases in between. CDR3 amino acids: CASSQVLPAETNYGYTF. DNA for the CDR3: TGCGCCAGCAGCCAAGTGCTCCCCGCGGAGACTAACTATGGCTACACCTTC.

This chain links TRBV5-1 with TRBJ2-5; possibly TRBD1 for D (6 bases). V was pared by 4 bases and J by 4 bases, with 23 bases between. Germline loops: CDR1 SGHRS, CDR2 YFSETQ. There are 17 residues in the CDR3. In DNA form, the CDR3 reads TGCGCCAGCAGCCAAAGTGCTCTGACAGGAAGGGTAGAGACCCAGTACTTC. Translating it yields CASSQSALTGRVETQYF.

The chain links TRBV15 to TRBJ1-1, with TRBD1 identical over 8 bases. V lost 6 bases and J lost 1; bases outside the gene matches: 7. CDR1 is LNHNV, CDR2 YYDKDF, per germline (reference sequence). CDR3 length: 15 residues. Written as DNA, the CDR3 is TGTGCCACCAGTTTGGGGCAGGGGGCGAACACTGAAGCTTTCTTT. Encoded protein: CATSLGQGANTEAFF. The entire variable domain, with the rest obtained from reference TRBV15 and TRBJ1-1, is as follows: DAMVIQNPRYQVTQFGKPVTLSCSQTLNHNVMYWYQQKSSQAPKLLFHYYDKDFNNEADTPDNFQSRRPNTSFCFLDIRSPGLGDTAMYLCATSLGQGANTEAFFGQGTRLTVV.

The DNA for the CDR3 is TGTGCCAGCAGCCCTACGAGGGGCAATCAGCCCCAGCATTTT. Its translation is CASSPTRGNQPQHF. The rearrangement links TRBV6-1 to TRBJ1-5; D remains ambiguous. Germline values: CDR1 MNHNS, CDR2 SASEGT. The CDR3 covers 14 residues. Trimming removed 6 bases at V and 2 bases at J, with 11 bases between.

The chain links TRBV7-2 to TRBJ1-1; TRBD1 matches at 7 bases. V trimming: 4 bases; J trimming: 4 bases; junction bases outside the gene matches: 6. The germline CDR1 and CDR2 sequences are SGHTA and FQGNSA. The CDR3 contains 14 residues. The CDR3 is CASSSDRRGTEAFF. CDR3 bases: TGTGCCAGCAGCTCGGACAGGAGGGGCACTGAAGCTTTCTTT. Drawing the rest from reference TRBV7-2 and TRBJ1-1, the complete variable domain is GAGVSQSPSNKVTEKGKDVELRCDPISGHTALYWYRQSLGQGLEFLIYFQGNSAPDKSGLPSDRFSAERTGGSVSTLTIQRTQQEDSAVYLCASSSDRRGTEAFFGQGTRLTVV.

This chain connects TRBV5-6 to TRBJ1-2; TRBD1 agrees at 7 bases. CDR3 length: 13 amino acids. Germline values: CDR1 SGHDT, CDR2 YYEEEE. With V trimmed by 4 bases and J by 6 bases, 6 bases remained unmatched. CDR3 DNA sequence: TGTGCCAGCAGCCCACCCACAGGGGATGGCTACACCTTC. Protein sequence: CASSPPTGDGYTF.

The chain links TRBV15 to TRBJ2-5; no firm D call. CDR1 and CDR2 (germline): LNHNV, YYDKDF (reference sequence). Trimming took off 0 bases at V and 5 bases at J, with 13 bases between the two ends. CDR3 length: 15 amino acids. CDR3 loop: CATSRDLTGGETQYF. The DNA of the CDR3 is TGTGCCACCAGCAGAGATTTGACGGGTGGGGAGACCCAGTACTTC.

J is TRBJ1-4 and V is TRBV5-1; the D gene is possibly TRBD1 (6 bases). V lost 0 bases to trimming and J lost 7 bases, with 22 bases between them. This CDR3 is built from 18 residues. In germline, CDR1 is SGHRS, CDR2 YFSETQ. DNA of the CDR3: TGCGCCAGCAGCTTGGCTTTTGCCGGGACATCGTCGGGTGAAAAACTGTTTTTT. Its protein is CASSLAFAGTSSGEKLFF.

CDR3 residues: CASGTGLPYEQYF. The CDR3 nucleotides are TGTGCCAGCGGCACTGGGCTCCCGTACGAGCAGTACTTC. The V gene is TRBV5-5, the J gene TRBJ2-7; D not certain. CDR3 length equals 13 residues. V was cut by 7 bases and J by 4 bases, with 15 bases left in between. The germline CDR1 and CDR2 sequences are SGHKS and YYEKEE (reference sequence).

The CDR3 region has the DNA TGTGCCAGCAGTTACTCGAAAGCTCCCAGGGGCGGGGAGCTGTTTTTT. Encoded protein: CASSYSKAPRGGELFF. This rearrangement joins TRBV6-5 to TRBJ2-2, with D perhaps matching TRBD1 (6 bases). This CDR3 spans 16 amino acids. V was trimmed by 0 bases and J by 7 bases, leaving 15 bases between them. Germline CDR1 is MNHEY and CDR2 is SVGAGI.

CDR3 amino acids: CAGSVGGAFYGYTF. The DNA of the CDR3 is TGTGCCGGAAGCGTTGGGGGGGCTTTCTATGGCTACACCTTC. This rearrangement joins TRBV25-1 to TRBJ1-2, with D possibly matching TRBD1 (6 bases). The CDR3 covers 14 residues. The V gene's germline CDR1 is MGHDK and CDR2 SYGVNS. V was pared by 11 bases and J by 4 bases, with 20 bases between.

This clone has a single count. The chain uses TRBV6-5 and TRBJ2-7, with TRBD1 as a possible D gene (6 bases). Trimming removed 0 bases at V and 2 bases at J, with 8 bases between. Germline CDR1 and CDR2: MNHEY and SVGAGI. The CDR3 spans 14 residues. CDR3 loop: CASSYSGGPYEQYF. The CDR3 DNA follows: TGTGCCAGCAGTTACTCAGGGGGACCCTACGAGCAGTACTTC.

This chain joins TRBV29-1 and TRBJ2-7; D ambiguous. This CDR3 comprises 11 residues. V gave up 2 bases and J gave up 2 bases, with 4 bases separating them. From germline, CDR1 is SQVTM and CDR2 ANQGSEA. CDR3 sequence: CSVELAYEQYF. CDR3 bases: TGCAGCGTTGAACTAGCCTACGAGCAGTACTTC.

The chain has TRBV18 and TRBJ1-2, with D possibly TRBD1 on 6 matching bases. The CDR3 extends over 14 amino acids. V lost 1 base, J lost 3 bases, and 9 bases lay in between. Per the germline V gene, CDR1 is KGHSH and CDR2 is LQKENI. Here the CDR3 reads CASSPRTDHYGYTF. The CDR3 DNA follows: TGTGCCAGCTCACCACGGACAGACCACTATGGCTACACCTTC.